This TCR beta chain was sequenced in a study of PD-1 blockade in classical Hodgkin lymphoma. Study-level findings and limits: At baseline, newly diagnosed patients reportedly showed less TCR diversity than healthy donors. Causes of the repertoire differences remain undefined, possibly disease activity or prior therapy.

Documented time point: newly diagnosed, previously untreated cHL patient sample. Comparison used PBMCs from newly diagnosed, untreated classical Hodgkin lymphoma. In germline, CDR1 is LNHNV, CDR2 YYDKDF (reference sequence). Trimming cost V 5 bases and J 8 bases; bases outside gene matches: 9. The length of the CDR3 is 15 residues. TCRdb's table, derived via immunoSEQ multiplex PCR, lists solely in-frame clones and lacks some. The sample lists 20,000 to 25,000 clones; nearly 95% were seen once. To note about this clone: Antigen: not known.

The chain has TRBV15 and TRBJ2-1; 10 bases are shared with TRBD2. The receptor comes from a human donor with classical Hodgkin lymphoma. The sequencing input was peripheral blood mononuclear cells (PBMCs). DNA for the CDR3: TGTGCCACCAGCTCCATAGCGGGGGGCTCGGATGAGCAGTTCTTC. This sequence encodes CATSSIAGGSDEQFF.